This is a list of T cell receptor beta chains from one sample in a study of spatial heterogeneity in lung cancer. MiXCR was run by TCRdb on the 5' RACE reads, yielding one entry per CDR3 protein. The sample has tens of thousands of distinct CDR3 sequences; 9.5% to 15% are singletons. The source material was PBMCs, sampled at surgery. The receptors here all came from a male donor with early-stage non-small cell lung cancer. Each CDR3 is given with its conserved first and last residue. D genes are given only for firm matches. Expanded clones are given a class, and other clones once, few, many or no size at all.

clone_size,v_call,j_call,cdr3_length,d_call,cdr3_nt,cdr3_aa
.,TRBV12-3/TRBV12-4,TRBJ1-1,13,.,TGTGCCAGCAGCGGGGGGCGAGCCACTGAAGCTTTCTTT,CASSGGRATEAFF
few,TRBV6-6,TRBJ2-6,13,.,TGTGCTTCAGGGGTCCCCGGGGCCAACGTCCTGACTTTC,CASGVPGANVLTF
.,TRBV5-1,TRBJ1-1,13,.,TGCGCCAGCAGCTTGGGGGCAGAGTCTGAAGCTTTCTTT,CASSLGAESEAFF
.,TRBV30,TRBJ1-2,11,.,TGTGCCTGGGAAGAAGGTCGTGGCTACACCTTC,CAWEEGRGYTF
few,TRBV29-1,TRBJ2-3,14,TRBD2,TGCAGCGGATCCGGGACTAGCGGGGGAGATACGCAGTATTTT,CSGSGTSGGDTQYF
many,TRBV20-1,TRBJ1-2,15,.,TGCAGTGCCACCCCCACCGGCCCCCCAATTTATGGCTACACCTTC,CSATPTGPPIYGYTF
.,TRBV27,TRBJ2-6,15,.,TGTGCCAGCAGTTCGATAGGCTCTGGGGCCAACGTCCTGACTTTC,CASSSIGSGANVLTF
many,TRBV2,TRBJ2-5,14,TRBD2,TGTGCCAGCACCGGGCTAGCGGTCGAAGAGACCCAGTACTTC,CASTGLAVEETQYF
.,TRBV9,TRBJ2-7,15,.,TGTGCCAGCAGCGTAGTAGCGGATAGTACCTACGAGCAGTACTTC,CASSVVADSTYEQYF
.,TRBV12-3/TRBV12-4,TRBJ2-1,15,TRBD2,TGTGCCAGCAGCCCGGGACTAGCGGGACTCCATGAGCAGTTCTTC,CASSPGLAGLHEQFF
.,TRBV9,TRBJ2-5,15,.,TGTGCCAGCAGCGTAGGAGCGGCCAACCAAGAGACCCAGTACTTC,CASSVGAANQETQYF
.,TRBV28,TRBJ1-2,14,.,TGTGCCAGCACCCCGGCGGGGGCCTACTATGGCTACACCTTC,CASTPAGAYYGYTF
many,TRBV5-1,TRBJ2-1,17,TRBD2,TGCGCCAGCAGCTCGAACCCAGGACTAGCGGCAAACAATGAGCAGTTCTTC,CASSSNPGLAANNEQFF
.,TRBV7-2,TRBJ2-3,15,.,TGTGCCAGCAGCTTAGCCCGGGGGATGGCAGATACGCAGTATTTT,CASSLARGMADTQYF
.,TRBV3-1,TRBJ2-1,13,.,TGTGCCAGCAGCCAAGGTCGGGGGTCTGAGCAGTTCTTC,CASSQGRGSEQFF
many,TRBV29-1,TRBJ1-1,13,.,TGCAGCGCTGACAGGACAACGAACACTGAAGCTTTCTTT,CSADRTTNTEAFF
.,TRBV20-1,TRBJ2-5,15,TRBD1,TGCAGTGCTCAACCGGGACAGGGGACGGGGAAGACCCAGTACTTC,CSAQPGQGTGKTQYF
many,TRBV5-5,TRBJ2-4,14,.,TGTGCCAGCAGCTTGTACCGGGGCGTGGACATTCAGTACTTC,CASSLYRGVDIQYF
.,TRBV7-2,TRBJ2-3,16,.,TGTGCCAGCAGCTCCGAGGGGGGGGGCCGCGCAGATACGCAGTATTTT,CASSSEGGGRADTQYF
many,TRBV6-2/TRBV6-3,TRBJ2-7,13,.,TGTGCCAGCAGTTACAGACACCATTACGAGCAGTACTTC,CASSYRHHYEQYF
.,TRBV5-4,TRBJ2-7,14,TRBD2,TGTGCCAGCAGCTCGAACGGGGGGTCCTACGAGCAGTACTTC,CASSSNGGSYEQYF
few,TRBV4-2,TRBJ2-7,12,.,TGTGCCAGCAGCCAGGCGGGGACCGAGCAGTACTTC,CASSQAGTEQYF
many,TRBV5-5,TRBJ1-5,15,.,TGTGCCAGCAGCTTTGGTCCCCCAAGCAATCAGCCCCAGCATTTT,CASSFGPPSNQPQHF
few,TRBV27,TRBJ2-5,15,TRBD2,TGTGCCAGCTACACTAGCGGGAGGCCCCAAGAGACCCAGTACTTC,CASYTSGRPQETQYF
many,TRBV7-2,TRBJ2-3,13,.,TGTGCCAGCAGCTTAACTGTGGCAGATACGCAGTATTTT,CASSLTVADTQYF
.,TRBV6-1,TRBJ2-3,10,.,TGTGCCACCGGGCAAGATACGCAGTATTTT,CATGQDTQYF
.,TRBV4-3,TRBJ2-5,18,TRBD1,TGCGCCAGCAGCCAGTTCCCGATCAGGGGGCGGCCGGAGGAGACCCAGTACTTC,CASSQFPIRGRPEETQYF
few,TRBV2,TRBJ1-4,15,TRBD1,TGTGCCAGCAGTGAGGAAGGGACAGCCAAAGAAAAACTGTTTTTT,CASSEEGTAKEKLFF
.,TRBV29-1,TRBJ1-3,14,.,TGCAGCGCCGGAACGGCAGACTCTGGAAACACCATATATTTT,CSAGTADSGNTIYF
few,TRBV10-3,TRBJ2-1,13,.,TGTGCCATCGGAGAGGGGGGAAGGAATGAGCAGTTCTTC,CAIGEGGRNEQFF
few,TRBV6-6,TRBJ2-2,13,.,TGTGCCAGCAGTTACTCCCTTAACGGGGAGCTGTTTTTT,CASSYSLNGELFF
.,TRBV18,TRBJ2-3,14,.,TGTGCCAGCTCTACTCGACAGGGCACAGATACGCAGTATTTT,CASSTRQGTDTQYF
.,TRBV12-3/TRBV12-4,TRBJ2-3,15,.,TGTGCCAGCAGTGAGGGAACCCCTAGCACAGATACGCAGTATTTT,CASSEGTPSTDTQYF
.,TRBV10-3,TRBJ2-5,15,TRBD2,TGTGCCATCAGTGCGGGACTAGCGGGGATAGAGACCCAGTACTTC,CAISAGLAGIETQYF
.,TRBV20-1,TRBJ1-6,13,.,TGCAGTGCTAGAGGTAGGGGTAATTCACCCCTCCACTTT,CSARGRGNSPLHF
.,TRBV5-1,TRBJ1-1,12,.,TGCGCCAGCAGCTTGGAGACGGAGAAAGCTTTCTTT,CASSLETEKAFF
.,TRBV20-1,TRBJ1-3,13,.,TGCAGTGCTTCCGGGACCCCGGACGGTGGCATATATTTT,CSASGTPDGGIYF
few,TRBV28,TRBJ2-5,14,.,TGTGCCAGCAGCATCGGAGGGAGAGACGAGACCCAGTACTTC,CASSIGGRDETQYF
many,TRBV10-3,TRBJ2-7,15,.,TGTGCCATCAGAGAGTCAGGGAGGTCAAACTACGAGCAGTACTTC,CAIRESGRSNYEQYF
.,TRBV20-1,TRBJ1-1,13,.,TGCAGTGCGCAACAGGGTGTAGTCGCTGAAGCTTTCTTT,CSAQQGVVAEAFF
many,TRBV5-1,TRBJ2-3,16,TRBD2,TGCGCCAGCAGCCCGACGAGCGGGAGGTCCACAGATACGCAGTATTTT,CASSPTSGRSTDTQYF
few,TRBV9,TRBJ2-5,13,.,TGTGCCAGCAGCGTAGACGAGGGAAAGCCCCAGTACTTC,CASSVDEGKPQYF
few,TRBV5-1,TRBJ2-1,15,TRBD2,TGCGCCAGCAGCTTGGGACTAGCGGGAGGCAATGAGCAGTTCTTC,CASSLGLAGGNEQFF
.,TRBV7-2,TRBJ2-1,14,.,TGTGCCAGCAGCCAACTGGGCGGACCCAATGAGCAGTTCTTC,CASSQLGGPNEQFF
many,TRBV12-3/TRBV12-4,TRBJ2-1,15,TRBD2,TGTGCCAGCAGCCCGACTAGCGGGGGGGACAATGAGCAGTTCTTC,CASSPTSGGDNEQFF
few,TRBV7-9,TRBJ1-2,14,.,TGTGCCAGCAGCCCCCGGGAGGGCGGCTATGGCTACACCTTC,CASSPREGGYGYTF
.,TRBV5-1,TRBJ1-6,13,.,TGCGCCAGCAGCTTGGTCCCCAATTCACCCCTCCACTTT,CASSLVPNSPLHF
few,TRBV20-1,TRBJ2-4,16,TRBD2,TGCAGTGCTAGAGATGGGGGGGGACTAGCCAAAAACATTCAGTACTTC,CSARDGGGLAKNIQYF
many,TRBV5-1,TRBJ2-3,15,.,TGCGCCAGCAGCTCCCAAGGGGCGGGTTCCGATACGCAGTATTTT,CASSSQGAGSDTQYF
.,TRBV19,TRBJ1-2,14,.,TGTGCCAGTAGTAGCCCTTCCGGGGTCTATGGCTACACCTTC,CASSSPSGVYGYTF
few,TRBV7-2,TRBJ2-3,11,.,TGTGCCAGCAGCTCCGCGGATACGCAGTATTTT,CASSSADTQYF
few,TRBV29-1,TRBJ2-3,12,.,TGCAGCTCCCGACTCGGATCAGATACGCAGTATTTT,CSSRLGSDTQYF
few,TRBV6-1,TRBJ1-5,14,.,TGTGCCAGCAGTAACTCTGGGGGTAGTGAGCCCCAGCATTTT,CASSNSGGSEPQHF
many,TRBV29-1,TRBJ2-3,12,.,TGCAGCGTAGTGAGTAACACAGATACGCAGTATTTT,CSVVSNTDTQYF
many,TRBV9,TRBJ2-7,15,TRBD2,TGTGCCAGCAGCGTAGGTGCGGGAGTCGCCTACGAGCAGTACTTC,CASSVGAGVAYEQYF
many,TRBV29-1,TRBJ2-2,13,.,TGCAGCGTCACCATCGTAGCAGCCGGGGAGCTGTTTTTT,CSVTIVAAGELFF
.,TRBV10-1,TRBJ2-5,16,TRBD1,TGCGCCAGCAGCCCAACGGTGGGGACAGGAGAAGAGACCCAGTACTTC,CASSPTVGTGEETQYF
.,TRBV13,TRBJ2-3,13,TRBD2,TGTGCCAGCCGGCTAGCGGGCACAGATACGCAGTATTTT,CASRLAGTDTQYF